Below, 28 T cell receptor beta chains from the same sample are listed, as sequenced in a study of cytomegalovirus exposure and HLA in healthy donors. In the PCR, 60 Vbeta and 13 Jbeta primers were used. Here immunoSEQ multiplex PCR was the method, and the copy in TCRdb shows in-frame clones only, minus some. Here the sample spans 210,000 or so clones, around 80% being singletons. The specimen was PBMCs. These receptor sequences come from a boy aged 2 to 10 in good health and CMV-seronegative.

This chain links TRBV7-8 with TRBJ1-5; 7 bases fit TRBD1. CDR3 length: 15 residues. CDR1 SGHVS and CDR2 FQNEAQ come from the germline V gene. The V and J ends lost 7 bases and 1 base, in that order; junction bases with no gene match: 7. The CDR3 is CASTGTVASNQPQHF. In nucleotides, the CDR3 is TGTGCCAGCACCGGGACAGTCGCCAGCAATCAGCCCCAGCATTTT.

The chain uses TRBV2 and TRBJ1-2; D is uncertain. V dropped 3 bases and J dropped 8 bases, with 16 bases sitting between them. This CDR3 is 14 amino acids long. Germline V gives CDR1 SNHLY, CDR2 FYNNEI. CDR3 loop: CASSDAGRHEGYTF. CDR3 nucleotides: TGTGCCAGCAGTGATGCGGGCAGGCATGAGGGCTACACCTTC.

V usage is TRBV4-1 and J usage is TRBJ2-5; TRBD1 matches at 10 bases. Germline CDR1 is MGHRA and CDR2 is YSYEKL. This CDR3 spans 16 amino acids. J gave up 4 bases and V 3 bases, and 8 bases lay outside the gene matches. The CDR3 region is CASSQPGQGRGETQYF. The DNA of the CDR3 is TGCGCCAGCAGCCAGCCGGGACAGGGGAGGGGAGAGACCCAGTACTTC.

V gene TRBV7-2 combines with J gene TRBJ2-5; 8 bases fit TRBD2. The tail of the sequence fits TRBJ2-7 better, so the J call may be wrong. CDR1 is SGHTA, CDR2 FQGNSA, per germline. This CDR3 contains 14 residues. The CDR3 nucleotides are TGTGCCAGCAGCTTAACTAGCGGATCCTACGAGCAGTACTTC. Amino acids: CASSLTSGSYEQYF.

The rearrangement joins TRBV19 to TRBJ2-5; 10 bases line up with TRBD1. V lost 6 bases to trimming and J lost 5 bases; unmatched junction nucleotides: 6. The germline CDR1 and CDR2 sequences are LNHDA and SQIVND (reference sequence). This CDR3 has 14 amino acids. In DNA, the CDR3 is TGTGCCAGTAGCGACAGGGGGCTGCAGGAGACCCAGTACTTC. Protein sequence: CASSDRGLQETQYF.

This clone was detected only once. V and J are TRBV12-5 and TRBJ2-2; 7 bases are a match to TRBD1. This CDR3 has 15 residues. Germline V gene data show CDR1 as LGHNT and CDR2 as FRNRAP. With V trimmed by 6 bases and J by 3 bases, 7 bases remained unmatched. Here the CDR3 reads CASGPDRVDTGELFF. The CDR3 DNA follows: TGTGCTAGTGGCCCTGACAGGGTCGACACCGGGGAGCTGTTTTTT.

V usage is TRBV27 and J usage is TRBJ1-2, with D unresolved. This CDR3 spans 13 amino acids. V lost 10 bases, J lost 3 bases, and 15 bases lay in between. Germline V CDR1 and CDR2: MNHEY, SMNVEV (reference sequence). CDR3 residues: CATPPEEHYGYTF. The CDR3, as DNA: TGTGCCACCCCACCTGAGGAACACTATGGCTACACCTTC.

The chain has TRBV2 and TRBJ1-2, with 9 bases lining up with TRBD1. The CDR3 length is 15 residues. Germline V gene lookup returns CDR1 SNHLY and CDR2 FYNNEI. Trimming at V came to 3 bases and at J to 4 bases, leaving 6 bases not matched to a gene. The CDR3 DNA sequence: TGTGCCAGCAGTGATGGACCGGGACAGGGCTATGGCTACACCTTC. Translating gives CASSDGPGQGYGYTF.

This clone was detected only once. The chain has TRBV27 and TRBJ2-1, with 8 positions matching TRBD2. Germline V lookup: CDR1 MNHEY, CDR2 SMNVEV (reference sequence). V lost 4 bases and J lost 9; bases outside the gene matches: 11. The CDR3 is 15 amino acids. CDR3 in amino acids: CASSSATSDRSEQFF. CDR3 DNA: TGTGCCAGCAGTTCCGCGACTAGCGACCGCAGTGAGCAGTTCTTC.

This chain uses TRBV29-1 with TRBJ2-3, with TRBD1 matching over 7 bases. CDR3 size: 13 residues. Losses at the gene ends were 6 bases for V and 2 bases for J; bases not matched to a gene: 5. Germline assignment: CDR1 SQVTM and CDR2 ANQGSEA. The chain's CDR3 is CSVGDRTTDTQYF. CDR3 sequence (DNA): TGCAGCGTGGGGGACAGAACCACAGATACGCAGTATTTT.

The chain links TRBV7-2 to TRBJ1-4; 9 bases map to TRBD1. V shed 5 bases, J shed 10 bases, and the junction held 14 bases outside the gene matches. This CDR3 is built from 16 residues. Germline CDR1 is SGHTA and CDR2 is FQGNSA. The CDR3 sequence is CASSADRGPRITKLFF. CDR3 DNA sequence: TGTGCCAGCAGCGCGGACAGGGGCCCGAGAATTACAAAACTGTTTTTT.

The gene calls are TRBV7-6 and TRBJ2-5, with D perhaps TRBD2 (5 bases). The V and J ends lost 1 base and 2 bases respectively, with 11 bases between them. Germline CDR1 reads SGHVS; CDR2 reads FNYEAQ. CDR3 length equals 15 residues. The CDR3 loop reads CASSLEAGGQETQYF. The CDR3 DNA sequence: TGTGCCAGCAGCTTAGAGGCGGGCGGTCAAGAGACCCAGTACTTC. Variable domain in full (rest from reference TRBV7-6 and TRBJ2-5): GAGVSQSPRYKVTKRGQDVALRCDPISGHVSLYWYRQALGQGPEFLTYFNYEAQQDKSGLPNDRFSAERPEGSISTLTIQRTEQRDSAMYRCASSLEAGGQETQYFGPGTRLLVL.

The chain couples TRBV6-5 to TRBJ1-5, with TRBD1 matching over 7 bases. Germline CDR1 and CDR2: MNHEY and SVGAGI. The CDR3 loop spans 14 amino acids. V shed 11 bases and J 4 bases; nucleotides not matched to a gene: 11. The CDR3 nucleotides are TGTGCCGGAGCGCGAGGGGGCTCTAATCAGCCCCAGCATTTT. Translation: CAGARGGSNQPQHF.

The genes are TRBV4-1 and TRBJ2-2; 7 bases match TRBD2. This CDR3 is built from 17 residues. V trimming: 1 base; J trimming: 4 bases; junction bases outside the gene matches: 9. Germline V gene sequence: CDR1 MGHRA, CDR2 YSYEKL. The CDR3 protein is CASSQVVWTSSTGELFF. The CDR3 nucleotides read TGCGCCAGCAGCCAAGTTGTTTGGACTAGTTCCACCGGGGAGCTGTTTTTT.

The V gene is TRBV13, the J gene TRBJ2-3; TRBD1 matches 7 bases. Germline CDR1 reads PRHDT; CDR2 reads FYEKMQ (reference sequence). The V gene end was trimmed by 5 bases and the J gene end by 1 base; junction bases not matched to a gene: 3. The CDR3 contains 14 residues. The CDR3 DNA follows: TGTGCCAGCAGCGGGGGACAGCGCACAGATACGCAGTATTTT. Encoded protein: CASSGGQRTDTQYF.

This clone was seen only a few times. The V gene is TRBV10-1, the J gene TRBJ1-1, with D possibly being TRBD1 (5 bases). Germline V gene data show CDR1 as WNHNN and CDR2 as SYGVQD (reference sequence). The V end lost 11 bases, the J end lost 5 bases, and 24 bases lay between the germline ends. This CDR3 region has 15 residues. The CDR3 DNA is TGCGCCTCAGCAGATTCACGGGGCGCGGGGACTGAAGCTTTCTTT. Translating gives CASADSRGAGTEAFF.

The CDR3 sequence: CASSVAIGGLRDTGELFF. For the CDR3, the DNA is TGTGCCAGCAGCGTAGCTATAGGGGGACTACGTGACACCGGGGAGCTGTTTTTT. V usage is TRBV9 and J usage is TRBJ2-2, with D perhaps matching TRBD2 (7 bases). V lost 0 bases and J lost 3, with 18 bases in between. Germline V lookup: CDR1 SGDLS, CDR2 YYNGEE. CDR3 length equals 18 residues.

The J gene is TRBJ2-3, the V gene TRBV20-1; D is unresolved. This CDR3 spans 11 amino acids. The V end was cut by 5 bases, the J end by 2 bases, with 5 bases between. The germline V gene has CDR1 DFQATT and CDR2 SNEGSKA (reference sequence). CDR3 bases: TGCAGTGCTCACATCACAGATACGCAGTATTTT. Translation gives CSAHITDTQYF.

The rearrangement joins TRBV19 to TRBJ1-1; D may be TRBD1 (6 bases). The CDR3 loop spans 15 amino acids. The V and J ends lost 5 bases and 3 bases respectively, with 16 bases between them. In germline, CDR1 is LNHDA, CDR2 SQIVND (reference sequence). CDR3 loop: CASSLQGSLYTEAFF. CDR3 nucleotides: TGTGCCAGTAGTTTACAGGGTTCGTTGTACACTGAAGCTTTCTTT.

In this sample, this clone turned up once. The chain couples TRBV27 to TRBJ2-3, with 7 bases lining up with TRBD2. The length of the CDR3 is 17 residues. J lost 3 bases, V lost 2 bases, and 11 bases had no gene match. In germline, CDR1 is MNHEY, CDR2 SMNVEV (reference sequence). The CDR3 loop reads CASSLRGGAGRTDTQYF. Written as DNA, the CDR3 is TGTGCCAGCAGTTTAAGGGGAGGGGCGGGAAGGACAGATACGCAGTATTTT.

This clone is a singleton in its sample. The chain combines TRBV7-9 with TRBJ1-1; D is ambiguous. V was shortened by 2 bases and J by 9 bases, with 16 bases between the two germline ends. Germline assignment: CDR1 SEHNR and CDR2 FQNEAQ (reference sequence). The CDR3 has 14 amino acids. CDR3 loop: CASSLFEEGGKAFF. CDR3 DNA: TGTGCCAGCAGCTTATTCGAGGAGGGAGGGAAAGCTTTCTTT.

J is TRBJ2-2 and V is TRBV7-9; D call uncertain. V was trimmed by 5 bases and J by 6 bases, leaving 10 bases between them. Germline CDR1 reads SEHNR; CDR2 reads FQNEAQ (reference sequence). The CDR3 runs 13 residues. CDR3 in DNA: TGTGCCAGCAGCCCGAGTCGGGCCGGGGAGCTGTTTTTT. Encoded protein: CASSPSRAGELFF.

CDR3 DNA sequence: TGTGCCAGCAGTGAGGGTTGGGCTAGCGGAGGCTACGAGCAGTACTTC. Protein: CASSEGWASGGYEQYF. V is TRBV25-1 and J is TRBJ2-7, with TRBD2 matching 7 bases. The CDR3 is 16 residues long. V lost 3 bases, J lost 3 bases, and 11 bases stayed unmatched. Germline V gives CDR1 MGHDK, CDR2 SYGVNS.

The chain combines TRBV10-3 with TRBJ2-5; 11 nucleotides match TRBD2. The V gene's germline CDR1 is ENHRY and CDR2 SYGVKD. CDR3 length: 13 residues. The ends lost 4 bases at V and 9 bases at J; junction bases unmatched: 4. The DNA for the CDR3 is TGTGCCATCAGTGCACTAGCGGGGGAGGCCCAGTACTTC. Amino acids: CAISALAGEAQYF.

The count of this clone is one. One junction end disagrees with the germline gene, perhaps due to a read error. The chain is built from TRBV29-1 and TRBJ2-1; 10 nucleotides agree with TRBD2. This CDR3 contains 14 residues. Germline V gene lookup returns CDR1 SQVTM and CDR2 ANQGSEA. CDR3 region: CSVEDPGLASYGIF. CDR3 nucleotides: TGCAGCGTTGAAGATCCGGGACTAGCGAGCTACGGGATCTTC.

V usage is TRBV29-1 and J usage is TRBJ2-7; a possible D gene is TRBD1 (5 bases). The CDR3 is 14 residues long. V dropped 1 base and J dropped 6 bases, with 16 bases sitting between them. CDR1 SQVTM and CDR2 ANQGSEA come from the germline V gene. CDR3 sequence: CSVEGGLEGSEQYF. CDR3 coding DNA: TGCAGCGTTGAAGGGGGCCTAGAAGGGTCCGAGCAGTACTTC.

The J gene is TRBJ1-1, the V gene TRBV19; tentatively, D is TRBD1 (6 bases). There are 14 residues in the CDR3. V was cut by 7 bases and J by 4 bases, with 16 bases left in between. Germline V lookup: CDR1 LNHDA, CDR2 SQIVND (reference sequence). The CDR3 bases are TGTGCCAGTACCCAAATACAGGGTAGCACTGAAGCTTTCTTT. Encoded protein: CASTQIQGSTEAFF. The whole variable domain, filled in from reference TRBV19 and TRBJ1-1, reads DGGITQSPKYLFRKEGQNVTLSCEQNLNHDAMYWYRQDPGQGLRLIYYSQIVNDFQKGDIAEGYSVSREKKESFPLTVTSAQKNPTAFYLCASTQIQGSTEAFFGQGTRLTVV.

The chain is built from TRBV19 and TRBJ1-1, with D possibly matching TRBD1 (6 bases). CDR3 length: 15 amino acids. Germline CDR1 reads LNHDA; CDR2 reads SQIVND (reference sequence). V gave up 1 base and J gave up 5 bases, with 14 bases separating them. The CDR3 loop reads CASSIGAPGETEAFF. In DNA form, the CDR3 reads TGTGCCAGTAGTATAGGGGCGCCAGGGGAAACTGAAGCTTTCTTT.